A selection of T cell receptor beta chains follows, all from one sample in a study of OX40 agonist ivuxolimab in advanced cancers. Repertoires were generated with immunoSEQ multiplex PCR, while TCRdb's copy carries only in-frame clones and drops some. The sample consists of fewer than 85,000 clones, approximately 82% of them appearing once. Sequenced material: CD4+ or CD8+ T cells sorted from blood, taken in a trial of the OX40 agonist ivuxolimab. These receptors were taken from an adult with an advanced solid tumor such as melanoma, head and neck, liver or kidney cancer. CDR3s include the opening cysteine and the closing phenylalanine or tryptophan. D genes are given only for firm matches. Size is omitted from some rows. Given values are once, few, many or a class for expanded clones.

CDR3 length	V gene	J gene	D gene	clone size	CDR3 DNA	CDR3 protein
15	TRBV6-1	TRBJ2-3	.	.	TGTGCCAGCAGCCGCGTTGGGGGAAGCACAGATACGCAGTATTTT	CASSRVGGSTDTQYF
14	TRBV5-4	TRBJ2-5	TRBD1	many	TGTGCCAGCAGCCCGGGACAGGGTAAGGAGACCCAGTACTTC	CASSPGQGKETQYF
13	TRBV28	TRBJ2-7	TRBD1	.	TGTGCCAGCAGCCCCAGGGGGCTTAACGAGCAGTACTTC	CASSPRGLNEQYF
15	TRBV28	TRBJ1-2	.	.	TGTGCCAGCAGTCCCTCGGGCGTATCAATCTATGGCTACACCTTC	CASSPSGVSIYGYTF
16	TRBV5-8	TRBJ1-6	.	.	TGTGCCAGCAGCTTGGATGGGAGCTCCTATAATTCACCCCTCCACTTT	CASSLDGSSYNSPLHF
13	TRBV7-2	TRBJ2-7	.	.	TGTGCCAGCAGCTTAGGGAGGCCGTACGAGCAGTACTTC	CASSLGRPYEQYF
14	TRBV28	TRBJ1-1	TRBD1	.	TGTGCCAGCAGTTTGCTACAGGGGTGGGATGAAGCTTTCTTT	CASSLLQGWDEAFF
14	TRBV7-9	TRBJ1-1	.	.	TGTGCCAGCAGTTTCGACAGACTGAACACTGAAGCTTTCTTT	CASSFDRLNTEAFF
15	TRBV5-6	TRBJ2-1	.	.	TGTGCCAGCACCCTCGTGGGGCAGCCCTACAATGAGCAGTTCTTC	CASTLVGQPYNEQFF
15	TRBV28	TRBJ1-5	TRBD1	.	TGTGCCAGCAGCTCCGGACAGGGTATGGGTCAGCCCCAGCATTTT	CASSSGQGMGQPQHF
15	TRBV12-5	TRBJ2-5	.	.	TGTGCTAGTGGTTTGGTTTGTTTCATCGGGGAGACCCAGTACTTC	CASGLVCFIGETQYF
13	TRBV7-2	TRBJ2-7	.	.	TGTGCCAGCAGTTCCCGCCAGGCGCCCGAGCAGTACTTC	CASSSRQAPEQYF
15	TRBV30	TRBJ2-3	TRBD2	.	TGTGCCTGGAGTCCGGGACTAGCGGTAACAGATACGCAGTATTTT	CAWSPGLAVTDTQYF
14	TRBV6-5	TRBJ1-2	.	.	TGTGCCAGCAGACTAGGGGTCGGGAACTATGGCTACACCTTC	CASRLGVGNYGYTF
13	TRBV23-1	TRBJ2-1	TRBD1	once	TGCGCCAGAGACAGGGAAAATAGCAATGAGCAGTTCTTC	CARDRENSNEQFF
15	TRBV7-9	TRBJ2-1	TRBD2	.	TGTGCCAGCAGCTTGGAAAGCGGGGCCTACAATGAGCAGTTCTTC	CASSLESGAYNEQFF
13	TRBV16	TRBJ1-1	.	.	TGTGCCAGCAGCTCGAATAGGGAAACTGAAGCTTTCTTT	CASSSNRETEAFF
14	TRBV5-1	TRBJ1-5	.	.	TGCGCCAGCAGCTGGCAGGGTGGCAATCAGCCCCAGCATTTT	CASSWQGGNQPQHF
15	TRBV2	TRBJ1-2	.	.	TGTGCCAGCACTGGACAGTCCCCACTAAACTATGGCTACACCTTC	CASTGQSPLNYGYTF
17	TRBV21-1	TRBJ2-7	.	once	TGTGCCAGCAGCAAAAAAAACGAGATCTCCCGACCTAGGGAGCAGTACTTC	CASSKKNEISRPREQYF
17	TRBV5-1	TRBJ2-5	TRBD2	.	TGCGCCAGCAGCAGAGGGACTAGCGGGGGGGCCCTAGAGACCCAGTACTTC	CASSRGTSGGALETQYF
15	TRBV5-1	TRBJ1-2	TRBD1	.	TGCGCCAGTAAGCAGGGACAGGACTCCTCCTATGGCTACACCTTC	CASKQGQDSSYGYTF
14	TRBV10-3	TRBJ2-3	.	.	TGTGCCATCGGGGGGACATCTAGCACAGATACGCAGTATTTT	CAIGGTSSTDTQYF
14	TRBV15	TRBJ1-4	.	.	TGTGCCACCAGTTTCGGACAGACGGGTGAAAAACTGTTTTTT	CATSFGQTGEKLFF
15	TRBV9	TRBJ2-3	.	.	TGTGCCAGCAGCGTAGCGGGGGGACACACAGATACGCAGTATTTT	CASSVAGGHTDTQYF
15	TRBV10-3	TRBJ1-1	TRBD1	.	TGTGCCATCAGTGAAGACAGGGGGGGAGGCACTGAAGCTTTCTTT	CAISEDRGGGTEAFF
14	TRBV11-1	TRBJ1-1	TRBD1	.	TGTGCCAGCAGCTTATCAGGGGGGTACGGTGAAGCTTTCTTT	CASSLSGGYGEAFF
15	TRBV2	TRBJ1-5	.	.	TGTGCCAGCAGTCCCCGCTCAGGGAGCAATCAGCCCCAGCATTTT	CASSPRSGSNQPQHF
13	TRBV5-1	TRBJ2-7	.	.	TGCGCCAGCAGAGGGGGGGCTCCTTACGAGCAGTACTTC	CASRGGAPYEQYF
14	TRBV6-5	TRBJ2-7	.	.	TGTGCCAGCAGACCATCTGGGGGGCTCTACGAGCAGTACTTC	CASRPSGGLYEQYF
16	TRBV7-2	TRBJ1-2	.	.	TGTGCCAGCAGCTTAGTATCGGCAGGGGCCATCTATGGCTACACCTTC	CASSLVSAGAIYGYTF
14	TRBV5-1	TRBJ1-4	.	.	TGCGCCAGCAGCTTGGCCGGGAGAAGAGAAAAACTGTTTTTT	CASSLAGRREKLFF
14	TRBV10-1	TRBJ2-3	.	.	TGCGCCAGCAGCCCTAGCGACTACACAGATACGCAGTATTTT	CASSPSDYTDTQYF
17	TRBV9	TRBJ2-3	TRBD2	.	TGTGCCAGCAGCTCTTTGGGACTAGCGGGAGAAATAGATACGCAGTATTTT	CASSSLGLAGEIDTQYF
14	TRBV7-9	TRBJ1-4	.	.	TGTGCCAGCAGCTTGGGGCAGCTGAATGAAAAACTGTTTTTT	CASSLGQLNEKLFF
14	TRBV6-5	TRBJ2-3	.	.	TGTGCCAGCAGTTACGACTCGTTCACAGATACGCAGTATTTT	CASSYDSFTDTQYF
16	TRBV4-3	TRBJ2-3	.	.	TGCGCCAGCAGCCGCCGATGGGGGGAGGGCACAGATACGCAGTATTTT	CASSRRWGEGTDTQYF
14	TRBV11-2	TRBJ2-7	TRBD2	.	TGTGCCAGCAGCGCGATAGCGGGGTCCTACGAGCAGTACTTC	CASSAIAGSYEQYF
14	TRBV27	TRBJ2-1	.	once	TGTGCCAGCAGTTTAGGGGCTCACGTTACTGAGCAGTTCTTC	CASSLGAHVTEQFF
15	TRBV7-9	TRBJ2-1	TRBD2	.	TGTGCCAGCAGCCCCTCCGGGACTACGATCAATGAGCAGTTCTTC	CASSPSGTTINEQFF
13	TRBV19	TRBJ1-2	.	.	TGTGCCAGTAGTTTCGGGGGGGACTATGGCTACACCTTC	CASSFGGDYGYTF
14	TRBV7-9	TRBJ1-1	.	.	TGTGCCAGCAGCCCAGGGGTTCTGAACACTGAAGCTTTCTTT	CASSPGVLNTEAFF
15	TRBV7-3	TRBJ2-3	.	.	.	CASSPFGSAVDTQYF
12	TRBV11-3	TRBJ2-1	.	once	TGTGCCAGCAGCTTAGAAAAGGCCGAGCAGTTCTTC	CASSLEKAEQFF
16	TRBV5-4	TRBJ1-6	TRBD1	.	TGTGCCAGCAGCCCACGGGGACAGGGAAGTAATTCACCCCTCCACTTT	CASSPRGQGSNSPLHF
14	TRBV5-1	TRBJ1-3	.	.	TGCACCAGCAGCCAGGGGACGGAGAGAAACACCATATATTTT	CTSSQGTERNTIYF
12	TRBV7-2	TRBJ1-5	.	.	TGTGCCAGCAGCTTAGACAATCAGCCCCAGCATTTT	CASSLDNQPQHF
15	TRBV19	TRBJ1-1	TRBD1	.	TGTGCCAGTAGGACCGGACAGGGCCCTAACACTGAAGCTTTCTTT	CASRTGQGPNTEAFF
14	TRBV11-2	TRBJ2-7	TRBD1	.	TGTGCCAGCAGCTTAGGGGGACAGGGGTACGAGCAGTACTTC	CASSLGGQGYEQYF
13	TRBV5-5	TRBJ1-1	.	.	TGTGCCAGCAGCTTGGCCGGGGTCACTGAAGCTTTCTTT	CASSLAGVTEAFF
15	TRBV6-6	TRBJ2-1	TRBD2	.	TGTGCCAGCAGTTACCCGGGGCTAGCCGAGCGGGGGCAGTTCTTC	CASSYPGLAERGQFF
14	TRBV11-2	TRBJ1-2	TRBD1	.	TGTGCCAGCAGCCCCGAAGGAGGGGGCTGGGGCTACACCTTC	CASSPEGGGWGYTF
14	TRBV14	TRBJ2-1	.	.	TGTGCCAGCAGCCAAGCGATGCGGACAGTCGGTACGTTCTTC	CASSQAMRTVGTFF
12	TRBV6-4	TRBJ1-1	.	.	TGTGCCAGCAGCGCGGGGGGGAATGAAGCTTTCTTT	CASSAGGNEAFF
16	TRBV19	TRBJ1-2	.	few	TGTGCCAGTAGTGCCTCCGGGACCGAGGCTAACTATGGCTACACCTTC	CASSASGTEANYGYTF
15	TRBV7-2	TRBJ1-3	TRBD1	.	TGTGCCAGCAGCCTCGGGACAGTTGGTGGAAACACCATATATTTT	CASSLGTVGGNTIYF